The 4 T cell receptor beta chains listed next were all sequenced from one sample in a study of tumor-infiltrating lymphocytes in primary liver carcinoma. Constant-region priming of 500 ng total RNA yielded TCR beta cDNA. Slightly modified ARM-PCR, run as three nested multiplex PCR rounds, produced the TCR beta libraries. The first two PCR rounds used TRBV1-TRBV30 primers with a Cbeta primer, around 10 cycles each. TCRdb passed the multiplex PCR reads through MiXCR, listing each CDR3 protein once. The sample has 90,000 to 150,000 distinct CDR3 sequences; under 70% are singletons. Co-extracted RNA and DNA came from roughly 20-30 mg of unsorted bulk tissue. The sample taken for sequencing was tumor-adjacent normal liver tissue. The receptor source for this set is a woman aged 55-69 years with primary liver carcinoma and hepatitis B virus infection.

This clonotype was seen ten or more times. In this CDR3 the conserved last residue, phenylalanine or tryptophan, is missing, so a read error is likely. The chain has TRBV11-2 and TRBJ2-1; the D is unclear. Germline V gives CDR1 SGHAT, CDR2 FQNNGV. V was cut by 4 bases and J by 4 bases, with 11 bases left in between. CDR3 size: 14 residues. The CDR3 DNA reads TGTGCCAGCAGCTGGCAGGCCCCATACAATGAGCAGTTCCTC. This encodes CASSWQAPYNEQFL.

Details on this clonotype: Mismatch with germline at one junction end may stem from a read error. The CDR3 DNA follows: TGCAGTGTTAGAGATCGGACTAGCGGGCCCCAAGAGACCCAGTACTTC. Protein: CSVRDRTSGPQETQYF. The gene calls are TRBV20-1 and TRBJ2-5; TRBD2 agrees at 11 bases. The CDR3 totals 16 residues. From germline, CDR1 is DFQATT and CDR2 SNEGSKA (reference sequence).

There are many counts of this clonotype. The rearrangement uses TRBV5-1 and TRBJ2-5, with D possibly called TRBD1 or TRBD2 (5 bases each). V dropped 1 base and J dropped 3 bases, with 13 bases sitting between them. The CDR3 is 15 residues long. In germline, CDR1 is SGHRS, CDR2 YFSETQ. Here the CDR3 DNA reads TGCGCCAGCAGCTTGAGAATGGGACCCGAAGAGACCCAGTACTTC. Translation: CASSLRMGPEETQYF.

Only a few counts were recorded for this clonotype. The genes are TRBV9 and TRBJ1-1; D might be TRBD1 (5 bases). Trimming pared 4 bases from V and 5 bases from J, leaving 15 bases between. Germline V gives CDR1 SGDLS, CDR2 YYNGEE. This CDR3 has 14 amino acids. CDR3 region: CASSPGALRTEAFF. Here the CDR3 DNA reads TGTGCCAGCAGCCCCGGGGCCCTGAGGACTGAAGCTTTCTTT.